Shown below are 22 T cell receptor beta chains from a single sample sequenced in a study of T cells after yellow fever vaccination. From the 5' RACE reads, TCRdb called clonotypes with MiXCR, one entry per CDR3 protein. The table shows 500,000 to 650,000 distinct CDR3 sequences, with around 17% occurring only once. This sample comprised PBMCs, obtained 4 to 5 days after the first yellow fever vaccination. These receptors all stem from a man between 18 and 29 years old who received the YFV17D yellow fever vaccine.

The chain employs TRBV7-9 and TRBJ1-1, with a possible D match to TRBD1 (6 bases). CDR1 SEHNR and CDR2 FQNEAQ come from the germline V gene (reference sequence). The CDR3 consists of 12 residues. Trimming removed 4 bases from V and 11 bases from J, with 14 bases in between. CDR3 in amino acids: CASSWGGTQAFF. CDR3 DNA sequence: TGTGCCAGCAGCTGGGGGGGGACACAGGCTTTCTTT.

The chain carries TRBV4-3 and TRBJ2-3, with a weak D call TRBD1 (6 bases). The CDR3 runs to 16 residues. CDR1 is LGHNA, CDR2 YSLEER, per germline. The germline V and J ends were trimmed by 4 bases and 1 base, with 15 bases remaining between them. For the CDR3, the DNA is TGCGCCAGCAGCCGACCCGTGGGGGCACGCACAGATACGCAGTATTTT. Translated: CASSRPVGARTDTQYF.

This clonotype was seen a few times. J is TRBJ2-2 and V is TRBV6-1, with D possibly matching TRBD1 (5 bases). CDR1 and CDR2 (germline): MNHNS, SASEGT. CDR3 length: 15 amino acids. V dropped 7 bases and J dropped 3 bases, with 15 bases sitting between them. The CDR3 protein is CASIPRGLHTGELFF. CDR3 DNA: TGTGCCAGCATTCCTAGGGGTCTGCACACCGGGGAGCTGTTTTTT.

This clonotype has more than one count but fewer than ten. Here the CDR3 DNA reads TGCGCCAGCAGCTTCCCGGGCCCCGGGGAGCTGTTTTTT. Translating it yields CASSFPGPGELFF. The V and J genes are TRBV5-1 and TRBJ2-2; D is uncertain. Germline CDR1 SGHRS, CDR2 YFSETQ. V was cut by 2 bases and J by 6 bases, with 8 bases left in between. The CDR3 covers 13 residues. Full variable domain (remainder filled in from reference TRBV5-1 and TRBJ2-2): KAGVTQTPRYLIKTRGQQVTLSCSPISGHRSVSWYQQTPGQGLQFLFEYFSETQRNKGNFPGRFSGRQFSNSRSEMNVSTLELGDSALYLCASSFPGPGELFFGEGSRLTVL.

The chain combines TRBV9 with TRBJ1-5; possibly TRBD1 for D (6 bases). CDR1 is SGDLS and CDR2 is YYNGEE in the germline V gene. The V and J ends lost 0 bases and 5 bases respectively, with 9 bases between them. The CDR3 consists of 14 residues. CDR3 sequence: CASSVAGGHQPQHF. The DNA for the CDR3 is TGTGCCAGCAGCGTAGCTGGGGGCCATCAGCCCCAGCATTTT.

Ten or more counts support this clonotype. The genes are TRBV7-9 and TRBJ1-1; D perhaps matches TRBD1 (5 bases). The CDR3 covers 13 residues. The V end lost 4 bases, the J end lost 1 base, and 7 bases lay between the germline ends. Germline assignment: CDR1 SEHNR and CDR2 FQNEAQ (reference sequence). CDR3 region: CASSWGGNTEAFF. The CDR3 DNA sequence: TGTGCCAGCAGCTGGGGGGGGAACACTGAAGCTTTCTTT. The full variable domain, rest sourced from reference TRBV7-9 and TRBJ1-1, is DTGVSQNPRHKITKRGQNVTFRCDPISEHNRLYWYRQTLGQGPEFLTYFQNEAQLEKSRLLSDRFSAERPKGSFSTLEIQRTEQGDSAMYLCASSWGGNTEAFFGQGTRLTVV.

This clonotype has at least ten counts. This chain links TRBV11-2 with TRBJ1-5; 7 bases align to TRBD1. CDR3 length: 13 amino acids. Germline CDR1 reads SGHAT; CDR2 reads FQNNGV. V shed 4 bases and J 7 bases; nucleotides not matched to a gene: 4. CDR3 amino acids: CASSYRGGQPQHF. The CDR3 region has the DNA TGTGCCAGCAGCTACAGGGGTGGACAGCCCCAGCATTTT.

This clonotype came up a few times. The chain employs TRBV25-1 and TRBJ2-5; tentative D call: TRBD2 (6 bases). This CDR3 has 13 amino acids. The V and J ends lost 4 bases and 3 bases respectively, with 9 bases between them. Germline assignment: CDR1 MGHDK and CDR2 SYGVNS. Here the CDR3 DNA reads TGTGCCAGCAGTGGATGGGGGGAAGAGACCCAGTACTTC. Encoded protein: CASSGWGEETQYF.

This clonotype was found many times. The chain combines TRBV5-1 with TRBJ1-3; D is undetermined. CDR1 and CDR2 (germline): SGHRS, YFSETQ. V was trimmed by 0 bases and J by 2 bases, leaving 6 bases between them. This CDR3 contains 14 residues. The CDR3 region has the DNA TGCGCCAGCAGCTTGGGAGGGCCTGGAAACACCATATATTTT. Translation gives CASSLGGPGNTIYF.

This clonotype showed up just a few times. The V gene is TRBV27, the J gene TRBJ2-2; 7 bases line up with TRBD2. The CDR3 contains 16 residues. Unmatched junction bases numbered 9, after V lost 7 bases and J lost 1 base. Looked up from germline, CDR1 is MNHEY and CDR2 is SMNVEV (reference sequence). The CDR3 DNA follows: TGTGCCAGCAAAACTTGGGGCGGGGGGAACACCGGGGAGCTGTTTTTT. Its translation: CASKTWGGGNTGELFF.

The chain employs TRBV6-5 and TRBJ1-1, with a possible D match to TRBD1 (6 bases). CDR3 size: 16 residues. V was trimmed by 7 bases and J by 5 bases, leaving 23 bases between them. The germline V gene encodes CDR1 MNHEY and CDR2 SVGAGI. CDR3: CASIREWGAGSTEAFF. The CDR3 DNA follows: TGTGCCAGCATTAGAGAGTGGGGGGCGGGGAGTACTGAAGCTTTCTTT.

The rearrangement uses TRBV7-2 and TRBJ2-5; 11 positions agree with TRBD2. The CDR3 loop spans 15 amino acids. Germline trimming cut 5 bases from V and 7 bases from J; bases unmatched to any gene: 9. Germline CDR1 SGHTA, CDR2 FQGNSA. The CDR3 bases are TGTGCCAGCAGCGAGCTTAGCGGGGGGGCTGGGACCCAGTACTTC. Translating it yields CASSELSGGAGTQYF.

This clonotype was detected only a few times. The V and J genes are TRBV11-2 and TRBJ2-4, with D possibly matching TRBD2 (6 bases). The CDR3 covers 16 residues. V lost 3 bases and J lost 0, with 12 bases in between. Germline CDR1 is SGHAT and CDR2 is FQNNGV. CDR3 loop: CASSFYQGLAKNIQYF. CDR3 bases: TGTGCCAGCAGCTTCTATCAGGGACTAGCCAAAAACATTCAGTACTTC.

In this sample, this clonotype turned up a few times. The rearrangement joins TRBV5-6 to TRBJ2-1; D is perhaps TRBD2 (5 bases). The V and J ends lost 6 bases and 9 bases respectively, with 19 bases between them. CDR1 SGHDT and CDR2 YYEEEE come from the germline V gene. The CDR3 has 14 residues. CDR3 nucleotide sequence: TGTGCCAGCACAAACGGGCCGGGAAGAAGTGAGCAGTTCTTC. The encoded protein is CASTNGPGRSEQFF.

This clonotype was seen more than once but under ten times. V gene TRBV7-9 combines with J gene TRBJ1-4; D is unclear. Between the trimmed V and J ends, which lost 4 bases and 4 bases, there was a span of 7 bases. Looked up from germline, CDR1 is SEHNR and CDR2 is FQNEAQ (reference sequence). The CDR3 is 13 amino acids. As DNA, the CDR3 is TGTGCCAGCAGCTCTTACCTTAATGAAAAACTGTTTTTT. This codes for CASSSYLNEKLFF.

There are a few counts of this clonotype. A read error may produce the germline difference seen at one junction end. The V and J genes are TRBV27 and TRBJ2-4, with 13 nucleotides matching TRBD2. Per germline, CDR1 MNHEY and CDR2 SMNVEV (reference sequence). This CDR3 comprises 13 residues. DNA of the CDR3: TGTGCCAGCAGTCCCTTCGGGACTAGCGGGGAGTCCTTC. Translated: CASSPFGTSGESF.

This clonotype showed up just a few times. This chain joins TRBV7-8 and TRBJ2-7; 9 bases are a match to TRBD2. CDR1 SGHVS and CDR2 FQNEAQ come from the germline V gene. After removal of 0 bases from V and 2 bases from J, the junction contained 2 bases not matched to a gene. The CDR3 covers 15 residues. The CDR3 region has the DNA TGTGCCAGCAGCTTAGCTGTAGCGGGGGCCTACGAGCAGTACTTC. Amino acids: CASSLAVAGAYEQYF.

The chain links TRBV19 to TRBJ2-2; possibly TRBD1 or TRBD2 for D (5 bases each). V was pared by 5 bases and J by 5 bases, with 15 bases between. Germline V lookup: CDR1 LNHDA, CDR2 SQIVND (reference sequence). CDR3 length: 15 amino acids. The CDR3 spells CASSAPPGRTGELFF. DNA for the CDR3: TGTGCCAGTAGTGCCCCCCCGGGACGGACCGGGGAGCTGTTTTTT.

The gene calls are TRBV11-1 and TRBJ2-3; 15 bases agree with TRBD2. CDR1 is SGHAT and CDR2 is FQDESV in the germline V gene (reference sequence). This CDR3 has 20 amino acids. Unmatched junction bases numbered 10, after V lost 1 base and J lost 2 bases. CDR3 amino acids: CASSLVRTSGGAIPTDTQYF. In DNA form, the CDR3 reads TGTGCCAGCAGCTTAGTACGGACTAGCGGGGGGGCCATCCCCACAGATACGCAGTATTTT.

The J gene is TRBJ2-4, the V gene TRBV4-1; 12 nucleotides match TRBD2. CDR3 size: 20 residues. Germline V CDR1 and CDR2: MGHRA, YSYEKL. V shed 4 bases and J 0 bases; nucleotides not matched to a gene: 13. The CDR3 loop is CASSRPDRTSGDLAKNIQYF. The CDR3 bases are TGCGCCAGCAGCCGCCCCGATAGGACTAGCGGGGACCTAGCCAAAAACATTCAGTACTTC.

The chain combines TRBV4-2 with TRBJ2-5; TRBD1 agrees at 7 bases. Trimming took 5 bases from V and 5 from J; bases not matched to a gene: 5. The CDR3 has 13 amino acids. Germline assignment: CDR1 LGHNA and CDR2 YNFKEQ. The CDR3 DNA sequence: TGTGCCAGCAGCGAATACAGGGGCGAGACCCAGTACTTC. Translation gives CASSEYRGETQYF.

This clonotype appeared a few times. The chain employs TRBV28 and TRBJ2-5; D uncertain. Germline V gene sequence: CDR1 MDHEN, CDR2 SYDVKM. The CDR3 is 14 residues long. Trimming removed 6 bases from V and 2 bases from J, with 13 bases in between. Here the CDR3 DNA reads TGTGCCAGCAGCCCCCTCGGCAGTCAAGAGACCCAGTACTTC. It is translated as CASSPLGSQETQYF. The full variable domain, its missing parts supplied by reference TRBV28 and TRBJ2-5, is DVKVTQSSRYLVKRTGEKVFLECVQDMDHENMFWYRQDPGLGLRLIYFSYDVKMKEKGDIPEGYSVSREKKERFSLILESASTNQTSMYLCASSPLGSQETQYFGPGTRLLVL.